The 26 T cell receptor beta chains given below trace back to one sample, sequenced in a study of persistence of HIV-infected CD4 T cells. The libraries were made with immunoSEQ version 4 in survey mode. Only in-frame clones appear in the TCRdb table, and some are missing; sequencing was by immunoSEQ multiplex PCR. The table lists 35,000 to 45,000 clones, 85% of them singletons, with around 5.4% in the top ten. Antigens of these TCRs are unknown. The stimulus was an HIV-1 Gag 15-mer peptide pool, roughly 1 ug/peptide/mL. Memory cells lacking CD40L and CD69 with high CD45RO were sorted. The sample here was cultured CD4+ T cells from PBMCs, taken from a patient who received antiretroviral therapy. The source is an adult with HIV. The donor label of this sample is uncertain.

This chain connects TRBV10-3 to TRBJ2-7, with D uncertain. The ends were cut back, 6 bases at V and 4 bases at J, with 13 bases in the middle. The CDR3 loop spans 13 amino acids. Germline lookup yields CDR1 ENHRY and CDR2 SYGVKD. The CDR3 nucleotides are TGTGCCATCAGCTCCGGGTCTTCTTACGAGCAGTACTTC. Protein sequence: CAISSGSSYEQYF.

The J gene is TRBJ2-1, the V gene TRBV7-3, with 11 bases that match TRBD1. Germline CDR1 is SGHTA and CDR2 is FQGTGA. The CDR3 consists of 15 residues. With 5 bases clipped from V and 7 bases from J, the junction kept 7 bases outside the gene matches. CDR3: CASSGGTGGWNEQFF. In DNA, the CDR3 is TGTGCCAGCAGCGGCGGGACAGGGGGTTGGAATGAGCAGTTCTTC. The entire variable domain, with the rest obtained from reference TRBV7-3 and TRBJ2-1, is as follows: GAGVSQTPSNKVTEKGKYVELRCDPISGHTALYWYRQSLGQGPEFLIYFQGTGAADDSGLPNDRFFAVRPEGSVSTLKIQRTERGDSAVYLCASSGGTGGWNEQFFGPGTRLTVL.

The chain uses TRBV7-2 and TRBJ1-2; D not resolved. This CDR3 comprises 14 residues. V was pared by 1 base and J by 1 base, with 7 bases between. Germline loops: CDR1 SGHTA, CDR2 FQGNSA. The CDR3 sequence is CASSLGGLNYGYTF. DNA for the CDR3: TGTGCCAGCAGCTTAGGCGGTCTTAACTATGGCTACACCTTC.

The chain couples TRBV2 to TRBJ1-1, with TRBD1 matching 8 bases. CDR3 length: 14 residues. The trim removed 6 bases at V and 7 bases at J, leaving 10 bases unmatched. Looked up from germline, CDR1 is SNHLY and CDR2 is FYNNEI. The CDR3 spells CASRTRQGAVEAFF. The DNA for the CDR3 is TGTGCCAGCAGGACCAGGCAGGGGGCAGTTGAAGCTTTCTTT.

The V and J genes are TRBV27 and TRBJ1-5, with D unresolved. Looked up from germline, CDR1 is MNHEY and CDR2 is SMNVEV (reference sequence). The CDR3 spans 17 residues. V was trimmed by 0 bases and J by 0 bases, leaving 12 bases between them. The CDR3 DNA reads TGTGCCAGCAGTTTATCGCCGGCGGGCTATAGCAATCAGCCCCAGCATTTT. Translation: CASSLSPAGYSNQPQHF.

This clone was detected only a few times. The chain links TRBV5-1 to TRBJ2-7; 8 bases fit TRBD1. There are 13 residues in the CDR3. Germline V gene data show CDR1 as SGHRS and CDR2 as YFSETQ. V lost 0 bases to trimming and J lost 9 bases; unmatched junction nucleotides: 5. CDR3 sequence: CASSLEDRGRQYF. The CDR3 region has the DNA TGCGCCAGCAGCTTGGAAGACAGGGGAAGGCAGTACTTC.

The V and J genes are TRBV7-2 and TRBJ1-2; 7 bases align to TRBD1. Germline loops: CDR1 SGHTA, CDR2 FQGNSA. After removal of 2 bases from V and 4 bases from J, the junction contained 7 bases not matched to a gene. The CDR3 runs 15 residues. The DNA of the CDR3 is TGTGCCAGCAGCTTATTACCAGGGGGTCTCTATGGCTACACCTTC. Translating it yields CASSLLPGGLYGYTF. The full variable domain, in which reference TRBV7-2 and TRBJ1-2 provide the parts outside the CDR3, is GAGVSQSPSNKVTEKGKDVELRCDPISGHTALYWYRQSLGQGLEFLIYFQGNSAPDKSGLPSDRFSAERTGGSVSTLTIQRTQQEDSAVYLCASSLLPGGLYGYTFGSGTRLTVV.

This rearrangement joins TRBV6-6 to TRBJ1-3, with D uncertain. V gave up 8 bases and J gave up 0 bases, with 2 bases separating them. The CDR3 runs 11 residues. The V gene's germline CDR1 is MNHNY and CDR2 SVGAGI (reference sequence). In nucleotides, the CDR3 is TGTGCCAGCTTCTCTGGAAACACCATATATTTT. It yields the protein CASFSGNTIYF.

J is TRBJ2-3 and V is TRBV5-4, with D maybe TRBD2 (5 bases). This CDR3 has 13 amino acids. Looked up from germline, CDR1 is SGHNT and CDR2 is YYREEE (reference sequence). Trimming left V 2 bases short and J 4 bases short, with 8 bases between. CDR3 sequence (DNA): TGTGCCAGCAGCTTTGTCGGGGCAGATACGCAGTATTTT. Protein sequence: CASSFVGADTQYF. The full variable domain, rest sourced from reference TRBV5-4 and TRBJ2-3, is ETGVTQSPTHLIKTRGQQVTLRCSSQSGHNTVSWYQQALGQGPQFIFQYYREEENGRGNFPPRFSGLQFPNYSSELNVNALELDDSALYLCASSFVGADTQYFGPGTRLTVL.

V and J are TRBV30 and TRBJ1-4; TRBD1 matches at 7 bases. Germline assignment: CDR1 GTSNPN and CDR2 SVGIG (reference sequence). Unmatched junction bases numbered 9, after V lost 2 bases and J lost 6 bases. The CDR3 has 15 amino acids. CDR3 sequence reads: CAWSPRQGSYEKLFF. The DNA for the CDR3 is TGTGCCTGGAGTCCACGACAGGGCTCCTATGAAAAACTGTTTTTT. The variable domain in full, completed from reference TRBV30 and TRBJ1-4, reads SQTIHQWPATLVQPVGSPLSLECTVEGTSNPNLYWYRQAAGRGLQLLFYSVGIGQISSEVPQNLSASRPQDRQFILSSKKLLLSDSGFYLCAWSPRQGSYEKLFFGSGTQLSVL.

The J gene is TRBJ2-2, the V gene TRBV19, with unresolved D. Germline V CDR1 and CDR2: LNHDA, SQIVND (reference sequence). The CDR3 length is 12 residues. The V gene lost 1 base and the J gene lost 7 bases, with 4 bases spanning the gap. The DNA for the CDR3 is TGTGCCAGTAGTATAGTGGACGGGGAGCTGTTTTTT. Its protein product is CASSIVDGELFF. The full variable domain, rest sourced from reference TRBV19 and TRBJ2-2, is DGGITQSPKYLFRKEGQNVTLSCEQNLNHDAMYWYRQDPGQGLRLIYYSQIVNDFQKGDIAEGYSVSREKKESFPLTVTSAQKNPTAFYLCASSIVDGELFFGEGSRLTVL.

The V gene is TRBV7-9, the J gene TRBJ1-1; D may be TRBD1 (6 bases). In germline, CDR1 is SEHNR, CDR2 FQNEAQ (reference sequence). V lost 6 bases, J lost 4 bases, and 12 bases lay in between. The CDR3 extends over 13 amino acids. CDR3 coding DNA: TGTGCCAGCAGACCCACAGGGTCCACTGAAGCTTTCTTT. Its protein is CASRPTGSTEAFF.

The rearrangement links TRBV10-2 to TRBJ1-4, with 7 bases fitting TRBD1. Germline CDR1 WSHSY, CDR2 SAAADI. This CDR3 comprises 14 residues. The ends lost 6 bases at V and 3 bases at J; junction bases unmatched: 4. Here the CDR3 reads CASSVTGSNEKLFF. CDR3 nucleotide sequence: TGCGCCAGCAGCGTGACAGGGTCTAATGAAAAACTGTTTTTT.

CDR3 protein: CASSSPGQGGNEQFF. The DNA for the CDR3 is TGTGCCAGCAGCTCTCCGGGACAGGGCGGGAATGAGCAGTTCTTC. The rearrangement uses TRBV11-3 and TRBJ2-1, with TRBD1 identical over 9 bases. Trimming removed 4 bases from V and 7 bases from J; junction bases left unmatched: 8. Germline values: CDR1 SGHNT, CDR2 YENEEA. This CDR3 has 15 residues.

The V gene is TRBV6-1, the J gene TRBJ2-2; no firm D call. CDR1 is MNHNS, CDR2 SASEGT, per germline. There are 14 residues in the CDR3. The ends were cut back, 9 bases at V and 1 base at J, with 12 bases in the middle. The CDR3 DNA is TGTGCCAGTCTTAGCCGGGTGAACACCGGGGAGCTGTTTTTT. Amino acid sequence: CASLSRVNTGELFF.

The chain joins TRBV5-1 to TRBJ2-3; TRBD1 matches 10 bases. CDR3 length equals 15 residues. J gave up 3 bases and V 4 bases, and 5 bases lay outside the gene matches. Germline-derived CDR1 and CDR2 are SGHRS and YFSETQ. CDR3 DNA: TGCGCCAGCAGCCAGGACAGGGGGGGAACAGATACGCAGTATTTT. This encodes CASSQDRGGTDTQYF.

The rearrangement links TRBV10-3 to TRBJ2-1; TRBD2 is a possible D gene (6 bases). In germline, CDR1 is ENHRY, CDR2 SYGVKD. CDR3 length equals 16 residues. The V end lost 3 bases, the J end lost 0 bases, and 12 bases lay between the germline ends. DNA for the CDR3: TGTGCCATCAGTGATTCTTCGGGGGTCTCCTACAATGAGCAGTTCTTC. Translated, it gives CAISDSSGVSYNEQFF.

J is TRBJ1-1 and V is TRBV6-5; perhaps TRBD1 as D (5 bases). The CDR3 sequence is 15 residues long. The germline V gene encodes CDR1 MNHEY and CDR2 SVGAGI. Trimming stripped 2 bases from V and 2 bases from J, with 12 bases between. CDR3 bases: TGTGCCAGCAGTTACGGGGGAAATGTTAACACTGAAGCTTTCTTT. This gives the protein CASSYGGNVNTEAFF.

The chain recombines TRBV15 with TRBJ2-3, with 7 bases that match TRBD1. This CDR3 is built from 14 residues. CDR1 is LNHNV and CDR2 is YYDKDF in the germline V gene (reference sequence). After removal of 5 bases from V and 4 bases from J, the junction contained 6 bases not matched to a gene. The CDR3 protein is CATSYLGGSDTQYF. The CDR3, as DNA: TGTGCCACCAGCTACCTAGGGGGCTCAGATACGCAGTATTTT.

CDR3 nucleotide sequence: TGTGCCAGTAGTAGGAGTGGTTTTGATCAGCCCCAGCATTTT. Translating it yields CASSRSGFDQPQHF. The chain combines TRBV19 with TRBJ1-5; no reliable D call. Per the germline V gene, CDR1 is LNHDA and CDR2 is SQIVND (reference sequence). V lost 4 bases and J lost 5, with 12 bases in between. There are 14 residues in the CDR3.

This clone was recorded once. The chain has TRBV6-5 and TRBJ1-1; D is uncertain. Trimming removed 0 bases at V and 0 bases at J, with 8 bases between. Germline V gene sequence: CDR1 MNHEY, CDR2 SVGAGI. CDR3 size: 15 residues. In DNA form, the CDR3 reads TGTGCCAGCAGTTACTCGGGAGGGTTGAACACTGAAGCTTTCTTT. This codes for CASSYSGGLNTEAFF.

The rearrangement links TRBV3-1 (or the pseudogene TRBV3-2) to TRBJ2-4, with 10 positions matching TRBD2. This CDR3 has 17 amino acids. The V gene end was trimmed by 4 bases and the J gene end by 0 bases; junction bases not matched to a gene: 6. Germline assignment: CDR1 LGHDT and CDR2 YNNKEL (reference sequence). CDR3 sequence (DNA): TGTGCCAGCAGCCCAGCTAGCGGGGGTCAAGCCAAAAACATTCAGTACTTC. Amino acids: CASSPASGGQAKNIQYF.

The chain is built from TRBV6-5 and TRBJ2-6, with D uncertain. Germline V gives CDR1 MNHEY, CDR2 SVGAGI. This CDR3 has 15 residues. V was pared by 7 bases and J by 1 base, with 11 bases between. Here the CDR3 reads CASIDGGSGANVLTF. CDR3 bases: TGTGCCAGCATCGACGGCGGATCTGGGGCCAACGTCCTGACTTTC.

The CDR3 reads CASSIGLAGGLYNEQFF. CDR3 bases: TGTGCCAGCAGCATAGGACTAGCGGGGGGGCTCTACAATGAGCAGTTCTTC. The chain has TRBV9 and TRBJ2-1; 15 nucleotides line up with TRBD2. The CDR3 sequence is 17 residues long. Losses at the gene ends were 4 bases for V and 3 bases for J; bases not matched to a gene: 5. From germline, CDR1 is SGDLS and CDR2 YYNGEE.

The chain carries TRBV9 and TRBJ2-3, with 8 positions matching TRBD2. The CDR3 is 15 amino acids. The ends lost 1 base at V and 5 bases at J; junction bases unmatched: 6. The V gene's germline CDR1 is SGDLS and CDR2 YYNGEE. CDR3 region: CASSVTGGALDTQYF. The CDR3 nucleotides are TGTGCCAGCAGCGTAACCGGGGGGGCCCTAGATACGCAGTATTTT.

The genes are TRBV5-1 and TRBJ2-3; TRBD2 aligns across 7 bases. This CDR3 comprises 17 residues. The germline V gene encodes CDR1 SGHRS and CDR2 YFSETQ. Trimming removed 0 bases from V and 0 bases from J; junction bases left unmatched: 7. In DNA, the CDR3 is TGCGCCAGCAGCTTGGGTCGGGGCGGGGGTAGCACAGATACGCAGTATTTT. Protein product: CASSLGRGGGSTDTQYF.